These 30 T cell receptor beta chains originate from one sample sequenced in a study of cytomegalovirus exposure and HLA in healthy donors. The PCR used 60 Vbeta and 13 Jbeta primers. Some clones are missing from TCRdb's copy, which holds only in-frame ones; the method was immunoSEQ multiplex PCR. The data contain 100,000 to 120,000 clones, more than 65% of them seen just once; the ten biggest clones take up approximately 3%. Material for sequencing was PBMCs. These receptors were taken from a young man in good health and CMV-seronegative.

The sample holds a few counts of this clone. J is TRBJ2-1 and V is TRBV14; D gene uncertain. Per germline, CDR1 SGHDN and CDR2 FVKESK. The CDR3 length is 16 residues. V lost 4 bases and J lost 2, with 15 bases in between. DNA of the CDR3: TGTGCCAGCAGCCGACTTGGTTCCCCGGCCTACAATGAGCAGTTCTTC. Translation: CASSRLGSPAYNEQFF.

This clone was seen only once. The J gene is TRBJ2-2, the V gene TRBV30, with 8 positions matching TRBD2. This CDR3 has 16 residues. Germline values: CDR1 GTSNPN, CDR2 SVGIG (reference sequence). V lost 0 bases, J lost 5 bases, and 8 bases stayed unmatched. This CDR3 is CAWSVGSGMSTGELFF. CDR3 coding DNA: TGTGCCTGGAGTGTGGGTAGCGGGATGAGTACCGGGGAGCTGTTTTTT. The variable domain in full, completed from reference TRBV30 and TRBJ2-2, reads SQTIHQWPATLVQPVGSPLSLECTVEGTSNPNLYWYRQAAGRGLQLLFYSVGIGQISSEVPQNLSASRPQDRQFILSSKKLLLSDSGFYLCAWSVGSGMSTGELFFGEGSRLTVL.

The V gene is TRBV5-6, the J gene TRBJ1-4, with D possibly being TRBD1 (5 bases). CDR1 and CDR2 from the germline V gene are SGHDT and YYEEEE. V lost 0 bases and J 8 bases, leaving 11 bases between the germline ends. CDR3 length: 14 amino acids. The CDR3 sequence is CASSLVGAGEKLFF. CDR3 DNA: TGTGCCAGCAGCTTGGTAGGGGCAGGAGAAAAACTGTTTTTT.

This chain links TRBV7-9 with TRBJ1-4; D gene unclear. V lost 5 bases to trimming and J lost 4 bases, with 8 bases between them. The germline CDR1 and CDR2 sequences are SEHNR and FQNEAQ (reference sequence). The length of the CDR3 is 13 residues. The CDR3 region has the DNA TGTGCCAGCAGCCGGGGAAGTAATGAAAAACTGTTTTTT. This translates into CASSRGSNEKLFF.

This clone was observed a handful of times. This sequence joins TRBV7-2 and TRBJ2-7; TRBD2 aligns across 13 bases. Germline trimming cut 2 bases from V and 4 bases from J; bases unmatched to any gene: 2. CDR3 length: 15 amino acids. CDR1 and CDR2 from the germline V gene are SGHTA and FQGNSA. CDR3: CASSLTSGRAYEQYF. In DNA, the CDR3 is TGTGCCAGCAGCTTAACTAGCGGGAGGGCGTACGAGCAGTACTTC.

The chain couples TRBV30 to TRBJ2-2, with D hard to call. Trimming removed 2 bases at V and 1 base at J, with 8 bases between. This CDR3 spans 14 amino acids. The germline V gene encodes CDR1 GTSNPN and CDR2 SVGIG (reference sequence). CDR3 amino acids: CAWSPNVNTGELFF. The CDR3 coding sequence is TGTGCCTGGAGTCCCAATGTGAACACCGGGGAGCTGTTTTTT.

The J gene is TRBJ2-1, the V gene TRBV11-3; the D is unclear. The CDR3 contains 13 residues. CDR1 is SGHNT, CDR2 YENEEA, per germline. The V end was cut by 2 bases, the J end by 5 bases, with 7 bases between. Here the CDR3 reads CASSLSQNNEQFF. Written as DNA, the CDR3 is TGTGCCAGCAGCTTATCCCAAAACAATGAGCAGTTCTTC.

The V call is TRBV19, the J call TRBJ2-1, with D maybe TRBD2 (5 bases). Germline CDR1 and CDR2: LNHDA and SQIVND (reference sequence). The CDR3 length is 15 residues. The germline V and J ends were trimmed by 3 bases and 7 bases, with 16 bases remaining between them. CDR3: CASSMRTSGFNEQFF. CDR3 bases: TGTGCCAGTAGTATGAGGACCTCGGGATTTAATGAGCAGTTCTTC. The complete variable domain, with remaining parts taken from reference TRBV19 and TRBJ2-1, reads DGGITQSPKYLFRKEGQNVTLSCEQNLNHDAMYWYRQDPGQGLRLIYYSQIVNDFQKGDIAEGYSVSREKKESFPLTVTSAQKNPTAFYLCASSMRTSGFNEQFFGPGTRLTVL.

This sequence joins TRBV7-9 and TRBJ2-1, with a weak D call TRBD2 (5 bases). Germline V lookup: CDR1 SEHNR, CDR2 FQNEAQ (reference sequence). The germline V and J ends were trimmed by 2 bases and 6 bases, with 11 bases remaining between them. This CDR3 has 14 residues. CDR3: CASSLREKFNEQFF. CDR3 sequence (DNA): TGTGCCAGCAGCTTAAGGGAGAAATTCAATGAGCAGTTCTTC.

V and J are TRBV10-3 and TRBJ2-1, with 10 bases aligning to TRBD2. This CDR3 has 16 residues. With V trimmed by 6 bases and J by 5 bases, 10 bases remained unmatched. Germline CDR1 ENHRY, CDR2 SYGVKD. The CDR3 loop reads CAIRNPPGLANNEQFF. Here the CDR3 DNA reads TGTGCCATCAGGAATCCCCCGGGACTAGCGAACAATGAGCAGTTCTTC.

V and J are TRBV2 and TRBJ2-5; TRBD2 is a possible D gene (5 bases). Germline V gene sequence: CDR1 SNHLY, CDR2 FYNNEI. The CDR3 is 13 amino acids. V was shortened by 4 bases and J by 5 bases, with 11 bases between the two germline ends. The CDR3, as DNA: TGTGCCAGCAGTGGCACTAGTGGGGAGACCCAGTACTTC. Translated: CASSGTSGETQYF.

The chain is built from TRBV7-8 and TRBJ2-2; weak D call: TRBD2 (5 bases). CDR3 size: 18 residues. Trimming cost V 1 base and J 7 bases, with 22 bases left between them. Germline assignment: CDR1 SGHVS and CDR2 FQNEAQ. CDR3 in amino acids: CASSLGLRGRKDVGELFF. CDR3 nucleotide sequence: TGTGCCAGCAGCTTAGGTTTAAGAGGGCGGAAGGATGTCGGGGAGCTGTTTTTT.

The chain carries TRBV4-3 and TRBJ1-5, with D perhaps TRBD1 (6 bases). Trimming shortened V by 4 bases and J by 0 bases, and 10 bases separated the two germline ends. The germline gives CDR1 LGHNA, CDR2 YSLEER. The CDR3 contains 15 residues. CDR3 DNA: TGCGCCAGCAGCCCTGGGACATATAGCAATCAGCCCCAGCATTTT. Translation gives CASSPGTYSNQPQHF.

CDR3 sequence: CAWSVFSRGSGGQFF. CDR3 nucleotides: TGTGCCTGGAGTGTATTCAGTCGGGGGAGCGGGGGGCAGTTCTTC. This chain connects TRBV30 to TRBJ2-1; 8 bases line up with TRBD2. The CDR3 has 15 amino acids. Trimming removed 0 bases from V and 12 bases from J; junction bases left unmatched: 13. Germline V lookup: CDR1 GTSNPN, CDR2 SVGIG (reference sequence).

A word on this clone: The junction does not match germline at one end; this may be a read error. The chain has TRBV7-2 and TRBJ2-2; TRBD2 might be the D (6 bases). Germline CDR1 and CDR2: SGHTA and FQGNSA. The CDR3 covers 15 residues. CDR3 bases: TGTGCCAGCAGGGATAGCGGCAGGGCCACCAGGGAGCTGTTTTTT. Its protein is CASRDSGRATRELFF.

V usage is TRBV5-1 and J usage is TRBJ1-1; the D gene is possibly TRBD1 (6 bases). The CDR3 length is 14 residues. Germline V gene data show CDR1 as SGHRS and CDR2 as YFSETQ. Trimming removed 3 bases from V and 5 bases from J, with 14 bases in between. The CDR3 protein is CASSWPGRGTEAFF. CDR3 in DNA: TGCGCCAGCAGCTGGCCCGGGAGGGGGACTGAAGCTTTCTTT.

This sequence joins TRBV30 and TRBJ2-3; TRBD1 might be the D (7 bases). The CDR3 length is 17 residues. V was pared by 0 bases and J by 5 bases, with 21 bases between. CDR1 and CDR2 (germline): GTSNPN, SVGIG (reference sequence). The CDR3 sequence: CAWSVLIRGQGGDTQYF. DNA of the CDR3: TGTGCCTGGAGTGTACTGATCAGGGGCCAGGGGGGAGATACGCAGTATTTT.

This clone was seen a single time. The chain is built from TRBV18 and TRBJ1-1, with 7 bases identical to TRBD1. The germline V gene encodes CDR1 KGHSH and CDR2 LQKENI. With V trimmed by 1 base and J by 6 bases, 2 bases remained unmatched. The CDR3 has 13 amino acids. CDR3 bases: TGTGCCAGCTCACCACAGGGGGCAGCTGAAGCTTTCTTT. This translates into CASSPQGAAEAFF.

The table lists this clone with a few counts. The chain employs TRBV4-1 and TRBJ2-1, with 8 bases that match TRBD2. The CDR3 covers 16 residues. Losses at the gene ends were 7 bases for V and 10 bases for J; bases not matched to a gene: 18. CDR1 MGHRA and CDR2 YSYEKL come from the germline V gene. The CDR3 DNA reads TGCGCCAGCACCCCCGGGGGGCGGGACCGGGGGGGGGAGCAGTTCTTC. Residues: CASTPGGRDRGGEQFF.

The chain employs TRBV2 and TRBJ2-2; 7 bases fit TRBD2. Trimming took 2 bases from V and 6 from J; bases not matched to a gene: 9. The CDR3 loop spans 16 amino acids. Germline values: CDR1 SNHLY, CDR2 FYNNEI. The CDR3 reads CASSEWGGRFAGELFF. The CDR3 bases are TGTGCCAGCAGTGAATGGGGCGGGAGATTTGCCGGGGAGCTGTTTTTT. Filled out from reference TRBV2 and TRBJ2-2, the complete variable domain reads EPEVTQTPSHQVTQMGQEVILRCVPISNHLYFYWYRQILGQKVEFLVSFYNNEISEKSEIFDDQFSVERPDGSNFTLKIRSTKLEDSAMYFCASSEWGGRFAGELFFGEGSRLTVL.

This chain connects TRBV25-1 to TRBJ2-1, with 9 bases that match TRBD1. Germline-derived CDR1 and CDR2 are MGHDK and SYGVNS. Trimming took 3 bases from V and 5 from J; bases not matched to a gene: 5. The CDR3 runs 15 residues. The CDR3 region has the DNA TGTGCCAGCAGTGACCCGGGACAGGGAGACAATGAGCAGTTCTTC. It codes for CASSDPGQGDNEQFF.

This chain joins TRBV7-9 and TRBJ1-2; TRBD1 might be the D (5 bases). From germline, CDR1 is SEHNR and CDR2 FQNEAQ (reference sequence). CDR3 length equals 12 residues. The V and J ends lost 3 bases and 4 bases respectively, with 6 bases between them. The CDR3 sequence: CASSLTVYGYTF. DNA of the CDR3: TGTGCCAGCAGCTTGACAGTCTATGGCTACACCTTC.

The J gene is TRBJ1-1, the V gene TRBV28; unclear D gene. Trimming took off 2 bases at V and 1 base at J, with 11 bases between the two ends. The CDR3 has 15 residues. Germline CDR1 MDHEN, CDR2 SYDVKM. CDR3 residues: CASSLGGRRNTEAFF. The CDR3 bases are TGTGCCAGCAGTTTAGGAGGCAGGAGGAACACTGAAGCTTTCTTT.

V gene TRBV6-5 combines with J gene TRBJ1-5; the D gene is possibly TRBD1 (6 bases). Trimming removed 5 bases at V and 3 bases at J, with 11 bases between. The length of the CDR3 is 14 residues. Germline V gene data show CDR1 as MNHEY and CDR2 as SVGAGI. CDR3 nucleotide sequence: TGTGCCAGCAGTCGGGACACAATCAATCAGCCCCAGCATTTT. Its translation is CASSRDTINQPQHF.

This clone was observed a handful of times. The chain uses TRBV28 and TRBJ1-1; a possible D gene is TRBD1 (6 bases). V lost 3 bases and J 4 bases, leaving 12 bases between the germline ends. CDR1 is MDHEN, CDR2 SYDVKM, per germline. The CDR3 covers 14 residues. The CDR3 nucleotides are TGTGCCAGCAGTTTGGGGGCAGGGAGCACTGAAGCTTTCTTT. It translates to CASSLGAGSTEAFF.

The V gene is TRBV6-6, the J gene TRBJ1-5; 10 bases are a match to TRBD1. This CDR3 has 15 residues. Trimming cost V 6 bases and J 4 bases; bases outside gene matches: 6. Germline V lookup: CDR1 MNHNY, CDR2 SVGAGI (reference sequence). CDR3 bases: TGTGCCAGCAGGAGACAGGGGGCTTGGAATCAGCCCCAGCATTTT. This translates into CASRRQGAWNQPQHF.

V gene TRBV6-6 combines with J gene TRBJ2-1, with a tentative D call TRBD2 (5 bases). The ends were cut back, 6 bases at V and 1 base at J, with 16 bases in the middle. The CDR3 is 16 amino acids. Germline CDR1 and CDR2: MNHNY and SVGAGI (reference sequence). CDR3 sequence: CASRYQRRSSYNEQFF. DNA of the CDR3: TGTGCCAGCAGATACCAAAGGAGGAGTTCCTACAATGAGCAGTTCTTC.

The CDR3 spells CASSLLGGSGTGNRYTF. DNA of the CDR3: TGCGCCAGCAGCTTGTTGGGGGGCTCCGGGACAGGGAATCGCTACACCTTC. The chain joins TRBV5-1 to TRBJ1-2, with 9 bases matching TRBD1. This CDR3 has 17 residues. Germline V gene data show CDR1 as SGHRS and CDR2 as YFSETQ. V trimming: 1 base; J trimming: 9 bases; junction bases outside the gene matches: 16.

The CDR3 loop is CASRVDRVSYEQYF. Here the CDR3 DNA reads TGTGCCAGCAGAGTGGACAGGGTGTCCTACGAGCAGTACTTC. This chain joins TRBV27 and TRBJ2-7; 8 bases are shared with TRBD1. The junction had 5 bases not matched to a gene; V was cut back by 6 bases and J by 1 base. Germline V gene lookup returns CDR1 MNHEY and CDR2 SMNVEV (reference sequence). The CDR3 length is 14 residues.

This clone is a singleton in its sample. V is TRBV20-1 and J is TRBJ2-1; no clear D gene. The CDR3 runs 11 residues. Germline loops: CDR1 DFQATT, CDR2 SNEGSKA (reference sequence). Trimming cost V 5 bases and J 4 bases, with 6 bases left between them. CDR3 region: CSAGHYNEQFF. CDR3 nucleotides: TGCAGTGCTGGGCATTACAATGAGCAGTTCTTC.